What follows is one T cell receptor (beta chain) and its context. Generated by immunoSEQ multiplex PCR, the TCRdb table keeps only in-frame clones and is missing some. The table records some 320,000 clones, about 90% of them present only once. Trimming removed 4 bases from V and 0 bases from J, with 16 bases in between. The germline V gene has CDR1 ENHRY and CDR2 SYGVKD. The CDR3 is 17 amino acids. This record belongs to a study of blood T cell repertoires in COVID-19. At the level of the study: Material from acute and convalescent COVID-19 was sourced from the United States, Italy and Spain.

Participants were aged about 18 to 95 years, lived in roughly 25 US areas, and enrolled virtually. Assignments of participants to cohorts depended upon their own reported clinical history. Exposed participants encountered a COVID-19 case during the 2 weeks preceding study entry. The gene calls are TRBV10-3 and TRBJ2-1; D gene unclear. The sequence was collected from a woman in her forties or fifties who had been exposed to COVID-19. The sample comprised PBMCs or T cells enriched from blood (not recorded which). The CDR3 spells CAISGASRSHSYNEQFF. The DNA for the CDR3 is TGTGCCATCAGTGGGGCCAGTCGATCCCACTCCTACAATGAGCAGTTCTTC.